A selection of T cell receptor beta chains follows, all from one sample in a study of siplizumab effects on memory and regulatory T cells. Measured with immunoSEQ multiplex PCR; TCRdb has only the in-frame clones, and not every one. Of 120,000 or so clones listed, 80% to 95% are singletons. Material for sequencing was CD4+ T cells sorted from blood. The receptors derive from a human donor in good health. Each CDR3 is given with its conserved first and last residue. D genes are given only for firm matches. Expanded clones get a size class; other rows say once, few or many, or leave the size out.

D: NA; V: TRBV19; J: TRBJ2-3; size: NA; CDR3: CASRGEGSDTQYF; DNA: TGTGCCAGTCGGGGTGAGGGTTCAGATACGCAGTATTTT
D: TRBD2; V: TRBV2; J: TRBJ2-7; size: NA; CDR3: CASIGGRFSYEQYF; DNA: TGTGCCAGCATCGGCGGGAGGTTCTCCTACGAGCAGTACTTC
D: NA; V: TRBV11-2; J: TRBJ2-1; size: NA; CDR3: CASSTGGNEQFF; DNA: TGTGCCAGCAGCACCGGAGGCAATGAGCAGTTCTTC
D: NA; V: TRBV19; J: TRBJ1-1; size: NA; CDR3: CASSQRGNTEAFF; DNA: TGTGCCAGTAGTCAGCGAGGGAACACTGAAGCTTTCTTT
D: NA; V: TRBV5-5; J: TRBJ2-7; size: NA; CDR3: CASSISGVSNAYEQYF; DNA: TGTGCCAGCAGCATATCAGGGGTTTCGAACGCCTACGAGCAGTACTTC
D: TRBD1; V: TRBV2; J: TRBJ1-3; size: NA; CDR3: CASRLQGAVGNTIYF; DNA: TGTGCCAGCAGATTACAGGGGGCAGTCGGAAACACCATATATTTT
D: TRBD2; V: TRBV18; J: TRBJ2-3; size: NA; CDR3: CASSSGTSGIASTDTQYF; DNA: TGTGCCAGCTCGTCGGGGACTAGCGGGATAGCTAGCACAGATACGCAGTATTTT
D: NA; V: TRBV6-1; J: TRBJ1-5; size: few; CDR3: CASSENDDSNQPQHF; DNA: TGTGCCAGCAGTGAAAACGACGATAGCAATCAGCCCCAGCATTTT
D: NA; V: TRBV5-6; J: TRBJ2-5; size: NA; CDR3: CASSLAGRRETQYF; DNA: TGTGCCAGCAGCTTGGCTGGAAGGCGAGAGACCCAGTACTTC
D: NA; V: TRBV6-5; J: TRBJ1-2; size: NA; CDR3: CASSPDITNYGYTF; DNA: TGTGCCAGCAGTCCTGATATAACTAACTATGGCTACACCTTC
D: NA; V: TRBV10-2; J: TRBJ2-2; size: NA; CDR3: CASSDWLGNTGELFF; DNA: TGCGCCAGCAGTGATTGGCTGGGGAACACCGGGGAGCTGTTTTTT
D: TRBD2; V: TRBV7-9; J: TRBJ2-1; size: once; CDR3: CASSLGGLAGHNEQFF; DNA: TGTGCCAGCAGCTTAGGGGGACTAGCGGGACACAATGAGCAGTTCTTC
D: NA; V: TRBV7-9; J: TRBJ2-1; size: NA; CDR3: CASSLAGKGDEQFF; DNA: TGTGCCAGCAGCTTAGCGGGCAAGGGGGATGAGCAGTTCTTC
D: NA; V: TRBV7-2; J: TRBJ1-5; size: NA; CDR3: CASNLGGGSQPQHF; DNA: TGTGCCAGCAACCTTGGGGGGGGGTCTCAGCCCCAGCATTTT
D: NA; V: TRBV4-2; J: TRBJ1-4; size: few; CDR3: CASSQETGQGREKLFF; DNA: TGTGCCAGCAGCCAAGAGACGGGTCAGGGACGAGAAAAACTGTTTTTT
D: NA; V: TRBV19; J: TRBJ1-1; size: NA; CDR3: CASSSNRVGTEAFF; DNA: TGTGCCAGTAGTTCCAACAGGGTGGGGACTGAAGCTTTCTTT
D: TRBD1; V: TRBV28; J: TRBJ2-5; size: NA; CDR3: CASLDRGSMETQYF; DNA: TGTGCCAGCTTGGACAGGGGGTCGATGGAGACCCAGTACTTC
D: NA; V: TRBV19; J: TRBJ1-3; size: NA; CDR3: CASSMANTGNTIYF; DNA: TGTGCCAGTAGTATGGCCAACACTGGAAACACCATATATTTT